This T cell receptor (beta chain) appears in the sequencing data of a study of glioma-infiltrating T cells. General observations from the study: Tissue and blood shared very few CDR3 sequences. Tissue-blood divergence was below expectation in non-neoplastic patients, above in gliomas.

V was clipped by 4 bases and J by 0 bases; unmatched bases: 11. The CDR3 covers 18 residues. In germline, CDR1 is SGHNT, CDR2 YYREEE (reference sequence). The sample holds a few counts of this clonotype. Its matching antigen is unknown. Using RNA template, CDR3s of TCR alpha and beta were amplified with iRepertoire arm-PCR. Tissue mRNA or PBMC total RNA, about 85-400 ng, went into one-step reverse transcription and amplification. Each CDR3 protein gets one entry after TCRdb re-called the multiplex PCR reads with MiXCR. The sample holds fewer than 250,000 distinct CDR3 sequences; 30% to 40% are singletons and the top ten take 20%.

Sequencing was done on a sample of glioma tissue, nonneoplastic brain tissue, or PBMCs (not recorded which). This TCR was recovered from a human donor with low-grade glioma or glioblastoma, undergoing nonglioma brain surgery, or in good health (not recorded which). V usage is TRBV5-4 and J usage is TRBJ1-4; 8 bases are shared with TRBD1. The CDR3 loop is CASSARDRSFATNEKLFF. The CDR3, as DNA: TGTGCCAGCAGCGCCCGGGACAGGAGCTTTGCAACTAATGAAAAACTGTTTTTT.